The subject of this entry is one TCR beta chain. The sample belongs to a study of blood T cell repertoires in COVID-19. The wider study: Samples came from the United States, Italy and Spain, spanning acute and convalescent COVID-19.

Study processing details: Estimated nucleated cell counts came from reference gene primer amplification. Sequencing was performed with immunoSEQ multiplex PCR; in TCRdb, only in-frame clones are kept and a portion is missing. The V and J calls and clone size were taken over from that table, and D and trimming were inferred from the DNA. The table includes about 300,000 clones, more than 75% detected once. There are 12 residues in the CDR3. V was trimmed by 2 bases and J by 3 bases, leaving 5 bases between them. This receptor was identified in a young man who had recovered from COVID-19. The chain recombines TRBV12-3 or TRBV12-4 with TRBJ2-7; D not certain. The sequenced sample was PBMCs or T cells enriched from blood (not recorded which). CDR3 residues: CASSLLGYEQYF. DNA for the CDR3: TGTGCCAGCAGTTTACTAGGCTACGAGCAGTACTTC.